One sample yielded the 10 T cell receptor beta chains listed below, sequenced in a study of response to subunit inactivated influenza vaccine. MiXCR, applied by TCRdb to the RT-PCR reads, yields one record per CDR3 protein. The sample has about 800,000 distinct CDR3 sequences, 20% to 25% seen once. The source was PBMCs from blood, collected more than 4 days after vaccination. These TCRs come from a man aged 50-59 years who received an inactivated influenza vaccine.

Comments on this clonotype: It is likely a read error, because the conserved phenylalanine at the end of the CDR3 is missing. The chain carries TRBV7-2 and TRBJ2-7; D is possibly TRBD2 (7 bases). The germline gives CDR1 SGHTA, CDR2 FQGNSA. The CDR3 totals 15 residues. Here the CDR3 DNA reads TGTGCCAGCACCTTAGCGTCGGGGGGCGATTACGAGCAGTACTTA. Translated, it gives CASTLASGGDYEQYL.

The chain joins TRBV6-2 or TRBV6-3 to TRBJ1-2; 8 bases align to TRBD1. Germline V gene data show CDR1 as MNHEY and CDR2 as SVGEGT. Losses at the gene ends were 2 bases for V and 7 bases for J; bases not matched to a gene: 9. This CDR3 comprises 15 residues. CDR3 nucleotides: TGTGCCAGCAGTTACACGGGGACAGGTCCTCTTGGCTACACCTTC. It is translated as CASSYTGTGPLGYTF.

This clonotype appeared many times. The chain uses TRBV5-1 and TRBJ2-1; TRBD1 aligns across 9 bases. Trimming removed 2 bases from V and 4 bases from J; junction bases left unmatched: 7. Germline CDR1 and CDR2: SGHRS and YFSETQ. CDR3 length: 16 residues. CDR3: CASSFTPGQGYNEQFF. The CDR3 nucleotides are TGCGCCAGCAGCTTTACTCCGGGACAGGGATACAATGAGCAGTTCTTC. Complete variable domain (other parts from reference TRBV5-1 and TRBJ2-1): KAGVTQTPRYLIKTRGQQVTLSCSPISGHRSVSWYQQTPGQGLQFLFEYFSETQRNKGNFPGRFSGRQFSNSRSEMNVSTLELGDSALYLCASSFTPGQGYNEQFFGPGTRLTVL.

This chain links TRBV15 with TRBJ2-5, with 11 bases that match TRBD2. Germline V gives CDR1 LNHNV, CDR2 YYDKDF (reference sequence). This CDR3 region has 17 residues. Germline trimming cut 3 bases from V and 5 bases from J; bases unmatched to any gene: 11. In DNA form, the CDR3 reads TGTGCCACCAGCAGGGGAGGGCTAGCGGGGGGTGTGGAGACCCAGTACTTC. It specifies CATSRGGLAGGVETQYF.

The chain carries TRBV12-3 or TRBV12-4 and TRBJ2-3; D is possibly TRBD2 (6 bases). V dropped 11 bases and J dropped 2 bases, with 14 bases sitting between them. The CDR3 is 13 residues long. CDR3 in DNA: TGTGCCTGCGGGGAGTCACCCACAGATACGCAGTATTTT. It translates to CACGESPTDTQYF.

This clonotype has at least ten counts. J is TRBJ2-1 and V is TRBV20-1; tentatively, D is TRBD2 (5 bases). Trimming took off 0 bases at V and 7 bases at J, with 19 bases between the two ends. The CDR3 has 16 residues. CDR1 and CDR2 from the germline V gene are DFQATT and SNEGSKA (reference sequence). This chain's CDR3 is CSARDPRLASGNEQFF. CDR3 DNA sequence: TGCAGTGCTAGAGACCCCCGGCTAGCATCTGGGAATGAGCAGTTCTTC.

On this clonotype itself: A much larger clone differs from this one at a single base, so this may be a read error. The chain uses TRBV5-1 and TRBJ2-7; maybe TRBD2 (5 bases). Germline CDR1 SGHRS, CDR2 YFSETQ. The CDR3 spans 13 residues. The chain's CDR3 is CASSSADSYEEYF. As DNA, the CDR3 is TGCGCCAGCAGCTCGGCGGACTCCTACGAGGAGTACTTC.

V is TRBV27 and J is TRBJ2-5; 11 bases match TRBD2. The CDR3 runs to 16 residues. The trim removed 5 bases at V and 4 bases at J, leaving 9 bases unmatched. The germline V gene has CDR1 MNHEY and CDR2 SMNVEV (reference sequence). This CDR3 is CASSIGLAGPVETQYF. In nucleotides, the CDR3 is TGTGCCAGCAGTATTGGACTAGCGGGCCCGGTAGAGACCCAGTACTTC.

J is TRBJ1-2 and V is TRBV18; D call uncertain. This CDR3 spans 14 amino acids. Germline V gene sequence: CDR1 KGHSH, CDR2 LQKENI. Trimming took off 4 bases at V and 4 bases at J, with 13 bases between the two ends. The CDR3 loop is CASSHYEELYGYTF. The CDR3 DNA follows: TGTGCCAGCTCACATTATGAGGAGCTCTATGGCTACACCTTC.

The V gene is TRBV5-1, the J gene TRBJ2-5; D uncertain. Trimming removed 0 bases from V and 1 base from J, with 7 bases in between. Germline CDR1 and CDR2: SGHRS and YFSETQ. The CDR3 runs to 14 residues. The CDR3: CASSLAKPQETQYF. As DNA, the CDR3 is TGCGCCAGCAGCTTGGCCAAGCCCCAAGAGACCCAGTACTTC.